This entry lists 25 T cell receptor beta chains sequenced from one sample in a study of cytomegalovirus exposure and HLA in healthy donors. PCR involved 60 Vbeta and 13 Jbeta primers. The data were produced by immunoSEQ multiplex PCR, yet TCRdb's version contains in-frame clones alone and is incomplete. The sample lists roughly 150,000 clones; 82% were seen once. The source material was PBMCs. The receptors were gathered from a girl aged 2-10 years in good health and CMV-seropositive.

The chain uses TRBV5-6 and TRBJ2-6, with D possibly being TRBD1 (7 bases). V was pared by 4 bases and J by 0 bases, with 17 bases between. This CDR3 is 18 amino acids long. The germline V gene has CDR1 SGHDT and CDR2 YYEEEE. The CDR3 DNA follows: TGTGCCAGCAGCAATACCAGGGGGGTTTACTCTGGGGCCAACGTCCTGACTTTC. Protein: CASSNTRGVYSGANVLTF. The full variable domain, its missing parts supplied by reference TRBV5-6 and TRBJ2-6, is DAGVTQSPTHLIKTRGQQVTLRCSPKSGHDTVSWYQQALGQGPQFIFQYYEEEERQRGNFPDRFSGHQFPNYSSELNVNALLLGDSALYLCASSNTRGVYSGANVLTFGAGSRLTVL.

V is TRBV30 and J is TRBJ1-5; perhaps TRBD1 as D (5 bases). This CDR3 region has 13 residues. The ends were cut back, 2 bases at V and 5 bases at J, with 10 bases in the middle. The germline V gene encodes CDR1 GTSNPN and CDR2 SVGIG (reference sequence). The CDR3 here is CAWSRGGDQPQHF. DNA of the CDR3: TGTGCCTGGAGTAGGGGAGGAGATCAGCCCCAGCATTTT. Using reference TRBV30 and TRBJ1-5 for the parts outside the CDR3, the full variable domain is SQTIHQWPATLVQPVGSPLSLECTVEGTSNPNLYWYRQAAGRGLQLLFYSVGIGQISSEVPQNLSASRPQDRQFILSSKKLLLSDSGFYLCAWSRGGDQPQHFGDGTRLSIL.

The J gene is TRBJ2-5, the V gene TRBV4-2, with D possibly matching TRBD2 (6 bases). Trimming pared 1 base from V and 5 bases from J, leaving 14 bases between. The CDR3 totals 15 residues. Germline V gene lookup returns CDR1 LGHNA and CDR2 YNFKEQ. The CDR3 nucleotides are TGTGCCAGCAGCCAAGCCCAACTAGCCGCGGAGACCCAGTACTTC. Protein: CASSQAQLAAETQYF.

V usage is TRBV6-5 and J usage is TRBJ1-3; a possible D gene is TRBD1 (5 bases). Germline assignment: CDR1 MNHEY and CDR2 SVGAGI. V lost 5 bases to trimming and J lost 7 bases, with 15 bases between them. The CDR3 is 14 residues long. CDR3 bases: TGTGCCAGCAGTCCTCAGGGTATGGGTAACACCATATATTTT. As protein: CASSPQGMGNTIYF.

V usage is TRBV6-5 and J usage is TRBJ2-6, with D possibly matching TRBD2 (6 bases). With 6 bases removed from V and 2 bases from J, the gap between germline ends came to 11 bases. Germline CDR1 MNHEY, CDR2 SVGAGI. The CDR3 has 15 amino acids. The DNA for the CDR3 is TGTGCCAGCAGCCCGAGGGAGGCTGGGGCCAACGTCCTGACTTTC. Translation gives CASSPREAGANVLTF.

This chain links TRBV30 with TRBJ2-7, with D unresolved. The CDR3 spans 13 residues. Trimming pared 0 bases from V and 3 bases from J, leaving 9 bases between. Germline V gene sequence: CDR1 GTSNPN, CDR2 SVGIG (reference sequence). In DNA, the CDR3 is TGTGCCTGGAGTGTATCCTCTAGCTACGAGCAGTACTTC. Its protein is CAWSVSSSYEQYF.

This clone was seen just once. The chain has TRBV4-2 and TRBJ1-5; 11 bases are shared with TRBD1. From germline, CDR1 is LGHNA and CDR2 YNFKEQ. The CDR3 is made up of 20 amino acids. Trimming cost V 1 base and J 5 bases; bases outside gene matches: 16. CDR3 amino acids: CASSQGAGTGGFSQDQPQHF. The CDR3 region has the DNA TGTGCCAGCAGCCAAGGGGCCGGGACAGGGGGGTTTAGCCAGGATCAGCCCCAGCATTTT.

The rearrangement uses TRBV7-9 and TRBJ2-7; 7 bases are a match to TRBD1. Germline V gives CDR1 SEHNR, CDR2 FQNEAQ (reference sequence). The CDR3 consists of 13 residues. Unmatched junction bases numbered 4, after V lost 2 bases and J lost 6 bases. CDR3 bases: TGTGCCAGCAGCTTACACCGGACAGGCGAGCAGTACTTC. Translating gives CASSLHRTGEQYF.

This rearrangement joins TRBV30 to TRBJ1-4; 7 bases align to TRBD1. V lost 3 bases and J lost 8; bases outside the gene matches: 9. Germline-derived CDR1 and CDR2 are GTSNPN and SVGIG (reference sequence). This CDR3 has 14 residues. The CDR3 DNA reads TGTGCCTGGAGGCCCCGGGGACAGTCGGAAAAACTGTTTTTT. Its translation is CAWRPRGQSEKLFF.

The chain employs TRBV5-4 and TRBJ2-5; D perhaps matches TRBD1 (6 bases). Trimming removed 4 bases at V and 2 bases at J, with 9 bases between. From germline, CDR1 is SGHNT and CDR2 YYREEE (reference sequence). CDR3 length: 13 amino acids. CDR3 in DNA: TGTGCCAGCAGCCCAGGACAGCAAGAGACCCAGTACTTC. Protein product: CASSPGQQETQYF.

The chain couples TRBV4-1 to TRBJ1-1, with 8 bases that match TRBD1. The CDR3 has 15 amino acids. After removal of 0 bases from V and 5 bases from J, the junction contained 5 bases not matched to a gene. The germline V gene has CDR1 MGHRA and CDR2 YSYEKL. The CDR3 DNA reads TGCGCCAGCAGCCAAGATCAGGGGGCGCGAACTGAAGCTTTCTTT. This encodes CASSQDQGARTEAFF.

This clone was counted once. The chain employs TRBV5-8 and TRBJ2-2; D gene uncertain. This CDR3 contains 12 residues. Per the germline V gene, CDR1 is SGHTS and CDR2 is YDEGEE. Trimming took 0 bases from V and 7 from J, leaving 4 bases between them. The CDR3 sequence: CASSLASGELFF. As DNA, the CDR3 is TGTGCCAGCAGCTTGGCCAGCGGGGAGCTGTTTTTT.

This chain uses TRBV1 with TRBJ2-5; the DNA was not used to check the table's D call, TRBD2. The J call may be in error: the DNA end matches TRBJ2-7 better. TRBV1 is flagged as a pseudogene. The CDR3 contains 15 residues. CDR3 in amino acids: CSNGPSGISSYEQYF. CDR3 sequence (DNA): TGCAGCAACGGTCCTAGCGGGATAAGCTCCTACGAGCAGTACTTC.

This chain connects TRBV27 to TRBJ2-7, with TRBD2 matching 7 bases. Germline values: CDR1 MNHEY, CDR2 SMNVEV (reference sequence). The CDR3 runs 14 residues. V dropped 4 bases and J dropped 2; count of bases not matched to a gene: 5. The CDR3 nucleotides are TGTGCCAGCAGTTCCCGGCTAGCGGCCTACGAGCAGTACTTC. It specifies CASSSRLAAYEQYF.

J is TRBJ2-5 and V is TRBV5-6; possibly TRBD2 for D (5 bases). Germline V gene lookup returns CDR1 SGHDT and CDR2 YYEEEE. The CDR3 runs 15 residues. With 4 bases removed from V and 2 bases from J, the gap between germline ends came to 15 bases. The CDR3 sequence: CASSSGPGRQETQYF. The CDR3, as DNA: TGTGCCAGCAGCAGCGGACCGGGTCGGCAAGAGACCCAGTACTTC.

This clone was seen a few times. The J gene is TRBJ2-3, the V gene TRBV7-2, with D perhaps TRBD2 (5 bases). V was trimmed by 0 bases and J by 10 bases, leaving 14 bases between them. Germline V CDR1 and CDR2: SGHTA, FQGNSA. The CDR3 sequence is 14 residues long. CDR3 bases: TGTGCCAGCAGCTTAGCTTTCGACTACCTATCGCAGTATTTT. Translating it yields CASSLAFDYLSQYF.

V is TRBV2 and J is TRBJ1-2, with 8 bases that match TRBD1. The CDR3 sequence is 15 residues long. V lost 7 bases, J lost 7 bases, and 14 bases stayed unmatched. Germline V gene data show CDR1 as SNHLY and CDR2 as FYNNEI. The CDR3 DNA sequence: TGTGCCAGCAAACTGAATAACGGACAGGGCCCTGGCTACACCTTC. Residues: CASKLNNGQGPGYTF.

CDR3 protein: CASSSGPGDSNYNEQFF. The CDR3 coding sequence is TGCGCCAGCAGCTCGGGGCCCGGGGACAGCAACTACAATGAGCAGTTCTTC. The chain carries TRBV5-1 and TRBJ2-1; 7 bases are shared with TRBD1. V was pared by 3 bases and J by 3 bases, with 12 bases of the junction left unmatched. The CDR3 has 17 residues. Germline V gives CDR1 SGHRS, CDR2 YFSETQ.

The chain uses TRBV2 and TRBJ2-3; 10 positions agree with TRBD2. CDR1 is SNHLY and CDR2 is FYNNEI in the germline V gene. The CDR3 is 15 amino acids. J lost 2 bases, V lost 7 bases, and 6 bases had no gene match. CDR3 bases: TGTGCCAGCATTTACCTAGCGGGGGACACAGATACGCAGTATTTT. Translating gives CASIYLAGDTDTQYF.

Notes on this clone: Other DNA sequences in the sample encode the same CDR3. This chain connects TRBV28 to TRBJ2-7; D remains unclear. Per the germline V gene, CDR1 is MDHEN and CDR2 is SYDVKM. The CDR3 length is 11 residues. V was clipped by 2 bases and J by 6 bases, with 5 bases between them. The DNA of the CDR3 is TGTGCCAGCAGTTTACTCTCCGAGCAGTACTTC. This gives the protein CASSLLSEQYF.

The V and J genes are TRBV5-1 and TRBJ2-1; 8 nucleotides agree with TRBD2. J gave up 15 bases and V 0 bases, and 8 bases lay outside the gene matches. This CDR3 contains 13 residues. In germline, CDR1 is SGHRS, CDR2 YFSETQ. CDR3 DNA sequence: TGCGCCAGCAGCTTGGCGACGGGGGGGCCCCCGTTCTTC. Translating gives CASSLATGGPPFF.

The chain links TRBV6-1 to TRBJ1-2, with 10 bases matching TRBD1. V was pared by 7 bases and J by 4 bases, with 9 bases of the junction left unmatched. The CDR3 is 15 residues long. Germline CDR1 MNHNS, CDR2 SASEGT. For the CDR3, the DNA is TGTGCCAGCACTAAGTCTGGACAGGGGGTCTATGGCTACACCTTC. Residues: CASTKSGQGVYGYTF.

The rearrangement uses TRBV19 and TRBJ2-7; D not resolved. The CDR3 consists of 15 residues. The germline gives CDR1 LNHDA, CDR2 SQIVND (reference sequence). The V and J ends lost 3 bases and 6 bases respectively, with 18 bases between them. The CDR3 loop is CASSIIAAVDAEQYF. CDR3 DNA: TGTGCCAGTAGTATCATTGCGGCAGTAGATGCCGAGCAGTACTTC.

The rearrangement links TRBV4-2 to TRBJ2-4; D might be TRBD2 (5 bases). V lost 3 bases, J lost 4 bases, and 13 bases lay in between. The CDR3 runs to 15 residues. Germline V gene sequence: CDR1 LGHNA, CDR2 YNFKEQ. The CDR3 here is CASSQVLPGKNIQYF. CDR3 coding DNA: TGTGCCAGCAGCCAGGTCCTTCCGGGAAAAAACATTCAGTACTTC.

The V gene is TRBV5-1, the J gene TRBJ2-7; no clear D gene. This CDR3 contains 14 residues. The V end lost 1 base, the J end lost 4 bases, and 12 bases lay between the germline ends. Per the germline V gene, CDR1 is SGHRS and CDR2 is YFSETQ. The CDR3 is CASSLTTPRYEQYF. Here the CDR3 DNA reads TGCGCCAGCAGCTTGACTACCCCTAGATACGAGCAGTACTTC.